These T cell receptor beta chains were read from a single sample in a study of shared clonotypes between healthy human individuals. Sequencing was performed with immunoSEQ multiplex PCR; in TCRdb, only in-frame clones are kept and a portion is missing. Among some 2,500,000 clones listed, approximately 93% were seen once. The specimen sequenced was naive CD4+ T cells from PBMCs. These receptors were obtained from a man aged 18 to 30 in good health. Some clones in this sample may be carry-over from other donors' samples. Both conserved end residues are part of each CDR3. Fields, in order: D gene, V gene, clone size, J gene, CDR3 protein, CDR3 DNA. The D gene is left open where the match is weak. Size tells how often a clone was seen (once, few, many) or the class of an expanded clone, and some rows leave it out.

D gene: TRBD2
V gene: TRBV9
clone size: once
J gene: TRBJ2-1
CDR3 protein: CASSPSGGPSYNEQFF
CDR3 DNA: TGTGCCAGCAGCCCCTCGGGGGGTCCCTCCTACAATGAGCAGTTCTTC

D gene: NA
V gene: TRBV19
clone size: NA
J gene: TRBJ2-7
CDR3 protein: CASKGEGTNSFGLEQYF
CDR3 DNA: TGTGCCAGTAAGGGGGAGGGGACGAACAGCTTTGGTCTCGAGCAGTACTTC

D gene: NA
V gene: TRBV5-1
clone size: NA
J gene: TRBJ2-5
CDR3 protein: CASSYDRSGAQYF
CDR3 DNA: TGCGCCAGCAGCTATGACAGGTCGGGCGCCCAGTACTTC

D gene: TRBD2
V gene: TRBV28
clone size: once
J gene: TRBJ2-1
CDR3 protein: CASSLRLAGDIEQFF
CDR3 DNA: TGTGCCAGCAGTTTACGACTAGCGGGAGACATTGAGCAGTTCTTC

D gene: NA
V gene: TRBV5-1
clone size: NA
J gene: TRBJ2-1
CDR3 protein: CASSRQGDSYNEQFF
CDR3 DNA: TGCGCCAGCAGCCGCCAAGGTGACTCCTACAATGAGCAGTTCTTC

D gene: TRBD2
V gene: TRBV14
clone size: NA
J gene: TRBJ2-7
CDR3 protein: CASSQGVAGGSIYEQYF
CDR3 DNA: TGTGCCAGCAGCCAAGGGGTAGCGGGAGGGAGTATCTACGAGCAGTACTTC

D gene: TRBD1
V gene: TRBV13
clone size: NA
J gene: TRBJ2-6
CDR3 protein: CASGDRSSGANVLTF
CDR3 DNA: TGTGCCAGCGGGGACAGGTCCTCTGGGGCCAACGTCCTGACTTTC

D gene: NA
V gene: TRBV28
clone size: NA
J gene: TRBJ1-4
CDR3 protein: CASKPDREKLFF
CDR3 DNA: TGTGCCAGCAAGCCCGACCGGGAAAAACTGTTTTTT

D gene: NA
V gene: TRBV6-6
clone size: NA
J gene: TRBJ2-1
CDR3 protein: CASSYAEYNEQFF
CDR3 DNA: TGTGCCAGCAGTTACGCAGAATACAATGAGCAGTTCTTC

D gene: NA
V gene: TRBV28
clone size: NA
J gene: TRBJ1-2
CDR3 protein: CASRKTGGWVYGYTF
CDR3 DNA: TGTGCCAGCAGGAAGACAGGAGGCTGGGTCTATGGCTACACCTTC

D gene: NA
V gene: TRBV5-6
clone size: NA
J gene: TRBJ2-1
CDR3 protein: CASSLGVDQDEQFF
CDR3 DNA: TGTGCCAGCAGCCTCGGGGTAGATCAGGATGAGCAGTTCTTC

D gene: TRBD1
V gene: TRBV4-2
clone size: NA
J gene: TRBJ1-5
CDR3 protein: CASSQRDRPQPQHF
CDR3 DNA: TGTGCCAGCAGCCAAAGGGACAGGCCGCAGCCCCAGCATTTT

D gene: NA
V gene: TRBV5-1
clone size: NA
J gene: TRBJ2-1
CDR3 protein: CASSFRIDYNEQFF
CDR3 DNA: TGCGCCAGCAGCTTTAGGATAGACTACAATGAGCAGTTCTTC

D gene: NA
V gene: TRBV11-2
clone size: NA
J gene: TRBJ2-7
CDR3 protein: CASSFSSPSYEQYF
CDR3 DNA: TGTGCCAGCAGCTTTTCTAGCCCCTCCTACGAGCAGTACTTC

D gene: TRBD1
V gene: TRBV7-2
clone size: NA
J gene: TRBJ2-3
CDR3 protein: CASSYLTGNTDTQYF
CDR3 DNA: TGTGCCAGCAGCTATTTGACAGGGAATACAGATACGCAGTATTTT

D gene: NA
V gene: TRBV7-6
clone size: once
J gene: TRBJ2-7
CDR3 protein: CASSATGSSYEQYF
CDR3 DNA: TGTGCCAGCAGCGCCACAGGATCCTCCTACGAGCAGTACTTC

D gene: TRBD1
V gene: TRBV6-6
clone size: NA
J gene: TRBJ1-3
CDR3 protein: CASRIDRDGTIYF
CDR3 DNA: TGTGCCAGCAGGATCGACAGGGACGGCACCATATATTTT

D gene: NA
V gene: TRBV9
clone size: NA
J gene: TRBJ2-1
CDR3 protein: CASSVQGTRSYNEQFF
CDR3 DNA: TGTGCCAGCAGCGTACAGGGGACCCGCTCCTACAATGAGCAGTTCTTC

D gene: NA
V gene: TRBV7-3
clone size: NA
J gene: TRBJ2-1
CDR3 protein: CASSLTGVASYNEQFF
CDR3 DNA: TGTGCCAGCAGCTTAACAGGGGTGGCCTCCTACAATGAGCAGTTCTTC

D gene: TRBD1
V gene: TRBV14
clone size: NA
J gene: TRBJ1-2
CDR3 protein: CASSKFDREGTYGYTF
CDR3 DNA: TGTGCCAGCAGCAAGTTTGACAGGGAGGGGACTTATGGCTACACCTTC

D gene: NA
V gene: TRBV28
clone size: NA
J gene: TRBJ1-4
CDR3 protein: CASSLLGPTNEKLFF
CDR3 DNA: TGTGCCAGCAGTTTATTAGGCCCCACTAATGAAAAACTGTTTTTT

D gene: NA
V gene: TRBV6-5
clone size: NA
J gene: TRBJ2-2
CDR3 protein: CASSYSAGNGELFF
CDR3 DNA: TGTGCCAGCAGTTACTCCGCGGGGAACGGGGAGCTGTTTTTT

D gene: TRBD1
V gene: TRBV18
clone size: NA
J gene: TRBJ2-1
CDR3 protein: CASSAGDRVYNEQFF
CDR3 DNA: TGTGCCAGCTCAGCCGGGGACAGGGTATACAATGAGCAGTTCTTC

D gene: TRBD2
V gene: TRBV5-1
clone size: NA
J gene: TRBJ2-5
CDR3 protein: CASSLAPASGRRETQYF
CDR3 DNA: TGCGCCAGCAGCTTGGCCCCCGCTAGCGGGAGGAGAGAGACCCAGTACTTC

D gene: NA
V gene: TRBV28
clone size: NA
J gene: TRBJ2-7
CDR3 protein: CASSLGGLAGLTYEQYF
CDR3 DNA: TGTGCCAGCAGCCTAGGGGGCCTAGCGGGCCTTACCTACGAGCAGTACTTC

D gene: NA
V gene: TRBV2
clone size: NA
J gene: TRBJ2-7
CDR3 protein: CASRGYYEQYF
CDR3 DNA: TGTGCCAGCAGGGGATACTACGAGCAGTACTTC

D gene: NA
V gene: TRBV7-9
clone size: NA
J gene: TRBJ2-5
CDR3 protein: CASSLMSRETQYF
CDR3 DNA: TGTGCCAGCAGCTTAATGTCTAGGGAGACCCAGTACTTC

D gene: NA
V gene: TRBV19
clone size: NA
J gene: TRBJ2-1
CDR3 protein: CASSIEPRGHYNEQFF
CDR3 DNA: TGTGCCAGTAGTATAGAACCGCGAGGACATTACAATGAGCAGTTCTTC

D gene: NA
V gene: TRBV28
clone size: NA
J gene: TRBJ2-7
CDR3 protein: CASSSNIDTRWEQYF
CDR3 DNA: TGTGCCAGCAGTTCGAACATTGACACTCGCTGGGAGCAGTACTTC

D gene: NA
V gene: TRBV5-5
clone size: once
J gene: TRBJ1-5
CDR3 protein: CASSTSTGYSNQPQHF
CDR3 DNA: TGTGCCAGCAGCACCTCAACAGGGTATAGCAATCAGCCCCAGCATTTT

D gene: NA
V gene: TRBV2
clone size: few
J gene: TRBJ1-2
CDR3 protein: CASSENGARNGYTF
CDR3 DNA: TGTGCCAGCAGTGAAAATGGGGCGCGCAATGGCTACACCTTC

D gene: NA
V gene: TRBV7-9
clone size: NA
J gene: TRBJ2-5
CDR3 protein: CASSASGLGAGETQYF
CDR3 DNA: TGTGCCAGCAGCGCGTCAGGCTTAGGGGCTGGAGAGACCCAGTACTTC

D gene: NA
V gene: TRBV6-6
clone size: NA
J gene: TRBJ2-3
CDR3 protein: CASSYIASTDTQYF
CDR3 DNA: TGTGCCAGCAGTTACATCGCTAGCACAGATACGCAGTATTTT

D gene: NA
V gene: TRBV7-2
clone size: NA
J gene: TRBJ2-3
CDR3 protein: CASSLGGLTDTQYF
CDR3 DNA: TGTGCCAGCAGCTTAGGGGGGCTCACAGATACGCAGTATTTT

D gene: NA
V gene: TRBV6-1
clone size: once
J gene: TRBJ2-3
CDR3 protein: CASTLPTDTQYF
CDR3 DNA: TGTGCCAGCACCCTTCCCACAGATACGCAGTATTTT

D gene: NA
V gene: TRBV14
clone size: NA
J gene: TRBJ2-7
CDR3 protein: CASSPLGGPFYEQYF
CDR3 DNA: TGTGCCAGCAGCCCACTAGGTGGACCTTTCTACGAGCAGTACTTC

D gene: TRBD2
V gene: TRBV29-1
clone size: NA
J gene: TRBJ2-7
CDR3 protein: CSVGGRAVYEQYF
CDR3 DNA: TGCAGCGTTGGCGGGAGGGCCGTTTACGAGCAGTACTTC

D gene: NA
V gene: TRBV28
clone size: NA
J gene: TRBJ1-2
CDR3 protein: CASSLPSGGGVRGSYTF
CDR3 DNA: TGTGCCAGCAGTTTACCCTCCGGAGGAGGGGTTCGGGGGAGCTACACCTTC

D gene: NA
V gene: TRBV10-3
clone size: NA
J gene: TRBJ2-3
CDR3 protein: CAINLGPEGGTDTQYF
CDR3 DNA: TGTGCCATCAACCTGGGCCCGGAGGGAGGCACAGATACGCAGTATTTT

D gene: TRBD2
V gene: TRBV29-1
clone size: NA
J gene: TRBJ2-7
CDR3 protein: CSALLAGGGEQYF
CDR3 DNA: TGCAGCGCGCTACTAGCGGGAGGTGGCGAGCAGTACTTC

D gene: NA
V gene: TRBV6-1
clone size: NA
J gene: TRBJ1-2
CDR3 protein: CASSEFQEGNYGYTF
CDR3 DNA: TGTGCCAGCAGTGAATTCCAGGAAGGAAACTATGGCTACACCTTC

D gene: TRBD2
V gene: TRBV5-1
clone size: NA
J gene: TRBJ2-1
CDR3 protein: CASSSLASFYNEQFF
CDR3 DNA: TGCGCCAGCAGCTCACTAGCGTCGTTCTACAATGAGCAGTTCTTC

D gene: NA
V gene: TRBV28
clone size: few
J gene: TRBJ1-1
CDR3 protein: CASSLIQINTEAFF
CDR3 DNA: TGTGCCAGCAGTTTGATACAGATTAACACTGAAGCTTTCTTT

D gene: NA
V gene: TRBV28
clone size: NA
J gene: TRBJ1-1
CDR3 protein: CASSLSAQGGAEAFF
CDR3 DNA: TGTGCCAGCAGTTTATCTGCCCAAGGGGGGGCTGAAGCTTTCTTT

D gene: TRBD1
V gene: TRBV7-2
clone size: NA
J gene: TRBJ1-5
CDR3 protein: CASSPGGGLRNQPQHF
CDR3 DNA: TGTGCCAGCAGCCCAGGGGGAGGGCTAAGGAATCAGCCCCAGCATTTT

D gene: TRBD1
V gene: TRBV18
clone size: NA
J gene: TRBJ1-1
CDR3 protein: CASSPRTGGRNTEAFF
CDR3 DNA: TGTGCCAGCTCGCCTAGGACAGGGGGCAGGAACACTGAAGCTTTCTTT

D gene: NA
V gene: TRBV11-2
clone size: NA
J gene: TRBJ2-1
CDR3 protein: CASSPTAGSSYNEQFF
CDR3 DNA: TGTGCCAGCAGTCCCACGGCGGGGAGCTCCTACAATGAGCAGTTCTTC

D gene: NA
V gene: TRBV19
clone size: NA
J gene: TRBJ2-7
CDR3 protein: CASSKGGVSYEQYF
CDR3 DNA: TGTGCCAGTAGTAAAGGCGGGGTATCCTACGAGCAGTACTTC

D gene: NA
V gene: TRBV6-1
clone size: once
J gene: TRBJ2-7
CDR3 protein: CASSEIGPSYEQYF
CDR3 DNA: TGTGCCAGCAGTGAAATCGGACCGAGCTACGAGCAGTACTTC

D gene: TRBD2
V gene: TRBV11-2
clone size: NA
J gene: TRBJ2-7
CDR3 protein: CASSFPPWREFHEQYF
CDR3 DNA: TGTGCCAGCAGCTTCCCCCCCTGGCGGGAGTTCCACGAGCAGTACTTC

D gene: NA
V gene: TRBV15
clone size: NA
J gene: TRBJ2-4
CDR3 protein: CATSGRREGGNIQYF
CDR3 DNA: TGTGCCACCAGCGGGAGACGTGAGGGGGGGAACATTCAGTACTTC

D gene: TRBD1
V gene: TRBV6-1
clone size: NA
J gene: TRBJ1-1
CDR3 protein: CASGSTGLSAFF
CDR3 DNA: TGTGCCAGCGGGTCGACAGGGTTGAGTGCTTTCTTT

D gene: NA
V gene: TRBV7-2
clone size: NA
J gene: TRBJ2-3
CDR3 protein: CASSPMDTQYF
CDR3 DNA: TGTGCCAGCAGCCCGATGGATACGCAGTATTTT

D gene: TRBD2
V gene: TRBV6-1
clone size: NA
J gene: TRBJ2-7
CDR3 protein: CASNRLAGEYEQYF
CDR3 DNA: TGTGCCAGCAATAGACTAGCGGGAGAGTACGAGCAGTACTTC